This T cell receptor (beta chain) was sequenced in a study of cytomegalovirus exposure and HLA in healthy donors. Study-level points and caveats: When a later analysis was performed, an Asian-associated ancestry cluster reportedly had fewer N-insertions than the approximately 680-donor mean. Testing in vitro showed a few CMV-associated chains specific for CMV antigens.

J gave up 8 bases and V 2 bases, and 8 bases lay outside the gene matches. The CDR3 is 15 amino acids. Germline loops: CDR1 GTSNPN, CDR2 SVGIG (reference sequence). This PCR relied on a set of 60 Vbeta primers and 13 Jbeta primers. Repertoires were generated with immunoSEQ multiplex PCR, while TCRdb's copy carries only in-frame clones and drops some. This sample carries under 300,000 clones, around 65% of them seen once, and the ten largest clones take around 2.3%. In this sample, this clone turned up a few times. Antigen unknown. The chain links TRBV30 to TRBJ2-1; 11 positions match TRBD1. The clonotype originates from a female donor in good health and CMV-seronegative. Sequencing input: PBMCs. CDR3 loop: CAWSIGGTGGYEQFF. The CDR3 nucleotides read TGTGCCTGGAGTATCGGCGGGACAGGGGGTTATGAGCAGTTCTTC.